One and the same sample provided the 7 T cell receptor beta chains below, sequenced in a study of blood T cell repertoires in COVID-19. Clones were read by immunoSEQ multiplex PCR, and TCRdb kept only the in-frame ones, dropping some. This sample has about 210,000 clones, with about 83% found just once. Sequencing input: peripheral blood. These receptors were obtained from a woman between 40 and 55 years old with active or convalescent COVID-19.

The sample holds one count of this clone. CDR3 bases: TGTGCCAGCAGTTGGACAGCCACTAACTATGGCTACACCTTC. This encodes CASSWTATNYGYTF. The genes are TRBV6-2 or TRBV6-3 and TRBJ1-2, with D possibly matching TRBD1 (6 bases). Germline-derived CDR1 and CDR2 are MNHEY and SVGEGT. The CDR3 extends over 14 amino acids. V lost 4 bases, J lost 0 bases, and 9 bases lay in between.

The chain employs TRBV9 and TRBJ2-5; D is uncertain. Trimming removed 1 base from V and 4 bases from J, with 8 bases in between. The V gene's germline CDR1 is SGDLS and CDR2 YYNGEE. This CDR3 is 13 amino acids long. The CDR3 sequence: CASSVTDSETQYF. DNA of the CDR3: TGTGCCAGCAGCGTAACAGATTCAGAGACCCAGTACTTC.

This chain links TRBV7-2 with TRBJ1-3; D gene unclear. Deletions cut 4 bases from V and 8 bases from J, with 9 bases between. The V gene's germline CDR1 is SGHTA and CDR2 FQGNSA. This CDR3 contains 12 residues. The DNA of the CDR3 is TGTGCCAGCAGCTCCACGTCAGACACCATATATTTT. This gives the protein CASSSTSDTIYF. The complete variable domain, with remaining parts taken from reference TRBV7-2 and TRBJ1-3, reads GAGVSQSPSNKVTEKGKDVELRCDPISGHTALYWYRQSLGQGLEFLIYFQGNSAPDKSGLPSDRFSAERTGGSVSTLTIQRTQQEDSAVYLCASSSTSDTIYFGEGSWLTVV.

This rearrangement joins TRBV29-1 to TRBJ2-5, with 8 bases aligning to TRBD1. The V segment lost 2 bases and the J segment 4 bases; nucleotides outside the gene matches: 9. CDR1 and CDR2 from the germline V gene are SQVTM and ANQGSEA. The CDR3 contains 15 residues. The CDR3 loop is CSVEKTDRAPETQYF. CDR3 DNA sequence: TGCAGCGTTGAAAAAACGGACAGGGCCCCAGAGACCCAGTACTTC.

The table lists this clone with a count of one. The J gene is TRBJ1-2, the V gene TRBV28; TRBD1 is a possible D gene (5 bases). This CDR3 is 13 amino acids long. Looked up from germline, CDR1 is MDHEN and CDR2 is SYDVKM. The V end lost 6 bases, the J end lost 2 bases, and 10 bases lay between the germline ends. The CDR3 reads CASRDITNYGYTF. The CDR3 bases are TGTGCCAGCAGGGACATAACAAACTATGGCTACACCTTC.

The CDR3: CASSKTTSGSSYEQYF. CDR3 nucleotide sequence: TGTGCCAGCAGTAAAACGACTAGCGGGAGCTCCTACGAGCAGTACTTC. This chain uses TRBV3-1 (or the pseudogene TRBV3-2) with TRBJ2-7, with 12 positions matching TRBD2. Per germline, CDR1 LGHDT and CDR2 YNNKEL (reference sequence). V was pared by 6 bases and J by 0 bases, with 6 bases of the junction left unmatched. The length of the CDR3 is 16 residues.

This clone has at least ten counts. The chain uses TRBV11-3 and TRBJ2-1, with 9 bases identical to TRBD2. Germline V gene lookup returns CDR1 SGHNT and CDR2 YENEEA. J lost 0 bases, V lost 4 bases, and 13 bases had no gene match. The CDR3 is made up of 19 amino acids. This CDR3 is CASSSTISSGDSSYNEQFF. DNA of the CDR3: TGTGCCAGCAGCTCAACAATATCTAGCGGGGACAGCTCCTACAATGAGCAGTTCTTC. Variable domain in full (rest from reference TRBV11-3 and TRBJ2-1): EAGVVQSPRYKIIEKKQPVAFWCNPISGHNTLYWYLQNLGQGPELLIRYENEEAVDDSQLPKDRFSAERLKGVDSTLKIQPAELGDSAVYLCASSSTISSGDSSYNEQFFGPGTRLTVL.